These 12 T cell receptor beta chains share one sample of origin, sequenced in a study of T cell responses to AZD1222 COVID-19 vaccine. Sequencing used immunoSEQ multiplex PCR; TCRdb keeps in-frame clones, though not all of them. The sample lists 130,000 or so clones, about 90% seen once, with 1.5% to 2% in the top ten. Sequences were derived from peripheral blood, sampled on day 0 of AZD1222 vaccination. The origin of the receptors is an adult in good health.

The chain couples TRBV24-1 to TRBJ2-7, with D unresolved. Germline V gene lookup returns CDR1 KGHDR and CDR2 SFDVKD. The V gene lost 11 bases and the J gene lost 7 bases, with 14 bases spanning the gap. The CDR3 consists of 11 residues. CDR3: CANPTSEEQYV. CDR3 DNA: TGTGCCAACCCGACATCTGAGGAGCAGTACGTC.

The chain uses TRBV5-1 and TRBJ1-1; D possibly corresponds to TRBD1 (5 bases). Trimming removed 6 bases from V and 1 base from J, with 13 bases in between. CDR3 length: 14 amino acids. In germline, CDR1 is SGHRS, CDR2 YFSETQ. Here the CDR3 DNA reads TGCGCCAGCACAGTCGACAGAAAGAACACTGAAGCTTTCTTT. Amino acid sequence: CASTVDRKNTEAFF.

This clone has only one observation. The chain joins TRBV30 to TRBJ1-4; tentative D call: TRBD1 (5 bases). Germline CDR1 and CDR2: GTSNPN and SVGIG (reference sequence). V was shortened by 4 bases and J by 8 bases, with 17 bases between the two germline ends. The CDR3 sequence is 14 residues long. CDR3 bases: TGTGCCTGGACCGTTCGGGGCTTTACAGAAAAACTGTTTTTT. Amino acids: CAWTVRGFTEKLFF.

The gene calls are TRBV5-1 and TRBJ1-1; D is possibly TRBD1 (5 bases). The CDR3 has 14 amino acids. V gave up 7 bases and J gave up 4 bases, with 17 bases separating them. Germline V gene sequence: CDR1 SGHRS, CDR2 YFSETQ. CDR3 region: CASRQQVGATEAFF. CDR3 bases: TGCGCCAGCCGCCAACAGGTCGGGGCCACTGAAGCTTTCTTT.

This CDR3 is CASSYRDYNEQFF. The CDR3 nucleotides are TGTGCCAGCAGTTACCGGGACTACAATGAGCAGTTCTTC. The genes are TRBV6-2 or TRBV6-3 and TRBJ2-1, with D possibly TRBD2 on 5 matching bases. The CDR3 covers 13 residues. Trimming took 2 bases from V and 3 from J, leaving 5 bases between them. CDR1 and CDR2 from the germline V gene are MNHEY and SVGEGT.

The chain joins TRBV21-1 to TRBJ1-6; whether TRBD1, the table's D call, matches the DNA was not checked. TRBV21-1 is shown as a pseudogene. This CDR3 contains 17 residues. The CDR3, as DNA: TGTGCCAGCAGCAACCTTTTACAGGGCGCGAAGGATTCACCCCTCCACTTT. The encoded protein is CASSNLLQGAKDSPLHF.

The V and J genes are TRBV15 and TRBJ1-1; D may be TRBD1 (5 bases). The length of the CDR3 is 15 residues. V lost 2 bases to trimming and J lost 3 bases, with 13 bases between them. The germline V gene has CDR1 LNHNV and CDR2 YYDKDF (reference sequence). The CDR3 nucleotides read TGTGCCACCAGCAGACGACACGGGGGGGACACTGAAGCTTTCTTT. This codes for CATSRRHGGDTEAFF.

This chain links TRBV2 with TRBJ2-5; possible D gene TRBD2, 5 bases. Trimming pared 6 bases from V and 5 bases from J, leaving 13 bases between. The CDR3 totals 13 residues. The germline V gene encodes CDR1 SNHLY and CDR2 FYNNEI. CDR3 region: CASSPRGEETQYF. The DNA of the CDR3 is TGTGCCAGCAGCCCCCGGGGAGAGGAGACCCAGTACTTC.

Only a few counts were recorded for this clone. The J gene is TRBJ2-1, the V gene TRBV4-1; weak D call: TRBD2 (6 bases). This CDR3 has 16 amino acids. Germline V gene lookup returns CDR1 MGHRA and CDR2 YSYEKL. Between the trimmed V and J ends, which lost 1 base and 2 bases, there was a span of 12 bases. As DNA, the CDR3 is TGCGCCAGCAGCCAAGTCGGGGGACTCGCCTACAATGAGCAGTTCTTC. Translating it yields CASSQVGGLAYNEQFF.

The V call is TRBV6-1, the J call TRBJ2-7; D is unresolved. The V end was cut by 2 bases, the J end by 4 bases, with 6 bases between. The germline V gene has CDR1 MNHNS and CDR2 SASEGT. There are 12 residues in the CDR3. This CDR3 is CASSELGYEQYV. CDR3 nucleotides: TGTGCCAGCAGTGAATTGGGGTACGAGCAGTACGTC.

V gene TRBV19 combines with J gene TRBJ1-2; 7 bases agree with TRBD1. Germline V gene lookup returns CDR1 LNHDA and CDR2 SQIVND (reference sequence). This CDR3 has 14 residues. Losses at the gene ends were 1 base for V and 8 bases for J; bases not matched to a gene: 7. The CDR3 sequence: CASSIGYRGQGYTF. In nucleotides, the CDR3 is TGTGCCAGTAGTATAGGGTACAGGGGACAAGGCTACACCTTC.

V usage is TRBV18 and J usage is TRBJ1-1, with 7 bases matching TRBD1. The CDR3 contains 16 residues. J was trimmed by 1 base and V by 2 bases; bases with no gene match: 7. The germline gives CDR1 KGHSH, CDR2 LQKENI. CDR3 DNA sequence: TGTGCCAGCTCACCAAATCGACAGGGTGGGAACACTGAAGCTTTCTTT. Translating it yields CASSPNRQGGNTEAFF.